These 25 T cell receptor beta chains share one sample of origin, sequenced in a study of circulating and synovial CD4+ cells in juvenile arthritis. Sequencing was performed with immunoSEQ multiplex PCR; in TCRdb, only in-frame clones are kept and a portion is missing. The table has about 36,000 clones, about 94% seen once. Input material: CD4+ T cells from blood. Receptor source: a human donor with juvenile idiopathic arthritis.

V is TRBV5-1 and J is TRBJ1-1, with 7 bases aligning to TRBD1. Germline CDR1 SGHRS, CDR2 YFSETQ. CDR3 length: 22 residues. The J segment lost 4 bases and the V segment lost 3 bases, leaving 30 bases of the junction unmatched. The CDR3 sequence: CASSSPGQESRVLGSGATEAFF. DNA for the CDR3: TGCGCCAGCAGCTCCCCCGGACAGGAAAGCCGAGTGTTGGGTTCGGGGGCCACTGAAGCTTTCTTT.

The genes are TRBV5-1 and TRBJ2-1; 8 positions agree with TRBD2. The CDR3 totals 15 residues. V shed 4 bases and J 8 bases; nucleotides not matched to a gene: 11. Germline CDR1 SGHRS, CDR2 YFSETQ. CDR3 coding DNA: TGCGCCAGCAGCCCGGGACTAGTGAACGGCGATGAGCAGTTCTTC. It yields the protein CASSPGLVNGDEQFF.

The chain combines TRBV2 with TRBJ1-5; D uncertain. Deletions cut 2 bases from V and 7 bases from J, with 9 bases between. The CDR3 sequence is 13 residues long. Germline CDR1 is SNHLY and CDR2 is FYNNEI. Here the CDR3 DNA reads TGTGCCAGCAGTGAAAGGGAGGGCCAGCCCCAGCATTTT. Its protein product is CASSEREGQPQHF.

This clone was picked up one time. The chain couples TRBV10-3 to TRBJ2-2; D unclear. This CDR3 region has 15 residues. V lost 0 bases to trimming and J lost 2 bases, with 7 bases between them. The germline CDR1 and CDR2 sequences are ENHRY and SYGVKD. CDR3 DNA sequence: TGTGCCATCAGTGAGTCGTGGAGTAACACCGGGGAGCTGTTTTTT. It yields the protein CAISESWSNTGELFF.

The rearrangement uses TRBV10-3 and TRBJ1-4; 7 bases fit TRBD1. Trimming took 5 bases from V and 8 from J; bases not matched to a gene: 5. Germline V gene data show CDR1 as ENHRY and CDR2 as SYGVKD. The CDR3 runs to 13 residues. The CDR3 bases are TGTGCCATCAGTCCCGGGACAGTCGAAAAACTGTTTTTT. Encoded protein: CAISPGTVEKLFF.

This chain joins TRBV20-1 and TRBJ2-7; 7 positions agree with TRBD2. The CDR3 contains 11 residues. CDR1 is DFQATT and CDR2 is SNEGSKA in the germline V gene (reference sequence). Unmatched junction bases numbered 3, after V lost 5 bases and J lost 5 bases. CDR3 in amino acids: CSAGGGHEQYF. The CDR3 nucleotides read TGCAGTGCTGGGGGGGGACACGAGCAGTACTTC.

The chain links TRBV2 to TRBJ1-1; 9 positions match TRBD1. The CDR3 runs to 14 residues. Germline assignment: CDR1 SNHLY and CDR2 FYNNEI. V was pared by 10 bases and J by 0 bases, with 6 bases of the junction left unmatched. The CDR3: CATGTGLLNTEAFF. The DNA of the CDR3 is TGTGCCACTGGGACAGGGTTATTGAACACTGAAGCTTTCTTT.

The chain has TRBV19 and TRBJ2-7; TRBD1 aligns across 12 bases. V lost 5 bases, J lost 3 bases, and 8 bases stayed unmatched. The CDR3 has 16 residues. Germline assignment: CDR1 LNHDA and CDR2 SQIVND (reference sequence). The DNA for the CDR3 is TGTGCCAGTAGTCTAGGGGGACAGGGGGCAATCTACGAGCAGTACTTC. This encodes CASSLGGQGAIYEQYF. The full variable domain, in which reference TRBV19 and TRBJ2-7 provide the parts outside the CDR3, is DGGITQSPKYLFRKEGQNVTLSCEQNLNHDAMYWYRQDPGQGLRLIYYSQIVNDFQKGDIAEGYSVSREKKESFPLTVTSAQKNPTAFYLCASSLGGQGAIYEQYFGPGTRLTVT.

As concerns this clone: Sequence at one end of the junction differs from germline and may be a read error. The same CDR3 can be traced to other DNA sequences in this sample. The chain recombines TRBV2 with TRBJ1-6; D is possibly TRBD1 (6 bases). Germline-derived CDR1 and CDR2 are SNHLY and FYNNEI. The CDR3 spans 15 residues. CDR3 sequence reads: CASSGQDSTNSPLHF. In nucleotides, the CDR3 is TGTGCCAGCAGTGGACAGGACAGCACTAATTCCCCCCTCCACTTT.

This chain joins TRBV6-1 and TRBJ2-7; the match to TRBD1 covers 9 bases. The V and J ends lost 4 bases and 2 bases, in that order; junction bases with no gene match: 6. The CDR3 consists of 15 residues. CDR1 and CDR2 (germline): MNHNS, SASEGT. The CDR3 sequence: CASSAGQGLAYEQYF. The CDR3 nucleotides read TGTGCCAGCAGTGCGGGACAGGGACTCGCCTACGAGCAGTACTTC.

Only a few counts were recorded for this clone. The V and J genes are TRBV19 and TRBJ2-7; D remains ambiguous. Per the germline V gene, CDR1 is LNHDA and CDR2 is SQIVND (reference sequence). The CDR3 runs to 12 residues. V lost 7 bases, J lost 3 bases, and 10 bases lay in between. CDR3 amino acids: CASIDDNYEQYF. DNA of the CDR3: TGTGCCAGTATAGATGATAACTACGAGCAGTACTTC.

The chain is built from TRBV6-1 and TRBJ2-3; 11 bases map to TRBD2. The J segment lost 4 bases and the V segment lost 9 bases, leaving 9 bases of the junction unmatched. The CDR3 has 15 amino acids. Germline CDR1 MNHNS, CDR2 SASEGT. The CDR3 bases are TGTGCCAGTCTACTAGCGGGGGAAGCTTCAGATACGCAGTATTTT. Its protein product is CASLLAGEASDTQYF.

This clone showed up just once. This sequence joins TRBV7-6 and TRBJ2-3; D remains ambiguous. Germline V gene lookup returns CDR1 SGHVS and CDR2 FNYEAQ. This CDR3 has 14 amino acids. V shed 5 bases and J shed 0 bases, with 9 bases lying between them. Here the CDR3 reads CASSPYRSTDTQYF. The CDR3 bases are TGTGCCAGCAGCCCCTACAGAAGCACAGATACGCAGTATTTT.

V and J are TRBV18 and TRBJ2-7; D might be TRBD2 (5 bases). The CDR3 totals 15 residues. Trimming left V 5 bases short and J 2 bases short, with 16 bases between. Germline CDR1 and CDR2: KGHSH and LQKENI. In DNA, the CDR3 is TGTGCCAGCTCAATCGAGGGTCGGCGAACCTACGAGCAGTACTTC. It translates to CASSIEGRRTYEQYF.

The chain joins TRBV18 to TRBJ2-7; D perhaps matches TRBD2 (5 bases). Trimming took 3 bases from V and 4 from J, leaving 13 bases between them. The CDR3 has 14 residues. Germline V gene sequence: CDR1 KGHSH, CDR2 LQKENI. This chain's CDR3 is CASSPRSGGYEQYF. The CDR3 DNA reads TGTGCCAGCTCACCGCGCAGCGGAGGTTACGAGCAGTACTTC.

This clone was recorded once. The gene calls are TRBV5-1 and TRBJ1-2, with D perhaps matching TRBD1 (5 bases). Deletions cut 4 bases from V and 8 bases from J, with 15 bases between. CDR3 size: 13 residues. Germline V gene lookup returns CDR1 SGHRS and CDR2 YFSETQ. The CDR3 is CASSQTAGLGYTF. The CDR3 DNA follows: TGCGCCAGCAGCCAGACGGCAGGGTTAGGCTACACCTTC.

The chain employs TRBV5-1 and TRBJ2-1, with D perhaps TRBD2 (6 bases). The V gene lost 5 bases and the J gene lost 0 bases, with 12 bases spanning the gap. CDR1 and CDR2 (germline): SGHRS, YFSETQ. The CDR3 consists of 15 residues. The CDR3 DNA follows: TGCGCCAGCAGAGCTCTAGCGAACTCCTACAATGAGCAGTTCTTC. Translated, it gives CASRALANSYNEQFF. The full variable domain, rest sourced from reference TRBV5-1 and TRBJ2-1, is KAGVTQTPRYLIKTRGQQVTLSCSPISGHRSVSWYQQTPGQGLQFLFEYFSETQRNKGNFPGRFSGRQFSNSRSEMNVSTLELGDSALYLCASRALANSYNEQFFGPGTRLTVL.

CDR3 nucleotides: TGTGCCATCAGGAGAACTAGCGGGGGGTACGATTCGGCAGATACGCAGTATTTT. Protein sequence: CAIRRTSGGYDSADTQYF. This rearrangement joins TRBV10-3 to TRBJ2-3, with 12 positions matching TRBD2. Germline values: CDR1 ENHRY, CDR2 SYGVKD. The CDR3 loop spans 18 amino acids. With 6 bases clipped from V and 4 bases from J, the junction kept 14 bases outside the gene matches.

This chain joins TRBV7-6 and TRBJ1-1, with D tentatively TRBD1 (5 bases). The V and J ends lost 0 bases and 8 bases respectively, with 10 bases between them. The CDR3 runs 13 residues. Germline loops: CDR1 SGHVS, CDR2 FNYEAQ. CDR3 residues: CASSLALRGEAFF. The CDR3 bases are TGTGCCAGCAGCTTAGCCCTCCGGGGGGAAGCTTTCTTT.

This chain joins TRBV5-4 and TRBJ2-1; the D is unclear. The CDR3 totals 12 residues. V dropped 0 bases and J dropped 9 bases, with 7 bases sitting between them. Germline V CDR1 and CDR2: SGHNT, YYREEE (reference sequence). The CDR3 protein is CASSLASGEQFF. The CDR3 DNA sequence: TGTGCCAGCAGCTTGGCCTCAGGTGAGCAGTTCTTC.

The chain has TRBV6-5 and TRBJ2-1; the match to TRBD2 covers 12 bases. The germline CDR1 and CDR2 sequences are MNHEY and SVGAGI. The length of the CDR3 is 16 residues. V lost 4 bases, J lost 7 bases, and 8 bases stayed unmatched. The CDR3, as DNA: TGTGCCAGCAGTTCTCCTAGCGGGGGGGCCAGGAATGAGCAGTTCTTC. Residues: CASSSPSGGARNEQFF.

This clone was detected only a few times. The genes are TRBV13 and TRBJ2-3; no clear D. The CDR3 covers 14 residues. Germline assignment: CDR1 PRHDT and CDR2 FYEKMQ (reference sequence). V lost 2 bases to trimming and J lost 1 base, with 7 bases between them. The CDR3 nucleotides read TGTGCCAGCAGCTTAACTCAGGGCACAGATACGCAGTATTTT. Its translation: CASSLTQGTDTQYF.

This rearrangement joins TRBV11-3 to TRBJ2-1; 7 nucleotides match TRBD1. The CDR3 loop spans 15 amino acids. Germline assignment: CDR1 SGHNT and CDR2 YENEEA. The junction had 6 bases not matched to a gene; V was cut back by 4 bases and J by 3 bases. The CDR3 coding sequence is TGTGCCAGCAGCTCGGACAGGATGAGCTACAATGAGCAGTTCTTC. Amino acid sequence: CASSSDRMSYNEQFF. The entire variable domain, with the rest obtained from reference TRBV11-3 and TRBJ2-1, is as follows: EAGVVQSPRYKIIEKKQPVAFWCNPISGHNTLYWYLQNLGQGPELLIRYENEEAVDDSQLPKDRFSAERLKGVDSTLKIQPAELGDSAVYLCASSSDRMSYNEQFFGPGTRLTVL.

This clone has just a few counts. The rearrangement links TRBV6-1 to TRBJ2-2; D is undetermined. CDR1 is MNHNS and CDR2 is SASEGT in the germline V gene. V lost 6 bases to trimming and J lost 6 bases, with 8 bases between them. The CDR3 runs 12 residues. The CDR3: CASRIHPGELFF. Written as DNA, the CDR3 is TGTGCCAGCAGGATACACCCCGGGGAGCTGTTTTTT.

The chain recombines TRBV19 with TRBJ1-2; D is undetermined. Germline V gene data show CDR1 as LNHDA and CDR2 as SQIVND (reference sequence). This CDR3 is built from 15 residues. Trimming removed 3 bases from V and 5 bases from J, with 16 bases in between. CDR3 protein: CASSMIGNIAYGYTF. The DNA for the CDR3 is TGTGCCAGTAGTATGATCGGGAATATCGCTTATGGCTACACCTTC.